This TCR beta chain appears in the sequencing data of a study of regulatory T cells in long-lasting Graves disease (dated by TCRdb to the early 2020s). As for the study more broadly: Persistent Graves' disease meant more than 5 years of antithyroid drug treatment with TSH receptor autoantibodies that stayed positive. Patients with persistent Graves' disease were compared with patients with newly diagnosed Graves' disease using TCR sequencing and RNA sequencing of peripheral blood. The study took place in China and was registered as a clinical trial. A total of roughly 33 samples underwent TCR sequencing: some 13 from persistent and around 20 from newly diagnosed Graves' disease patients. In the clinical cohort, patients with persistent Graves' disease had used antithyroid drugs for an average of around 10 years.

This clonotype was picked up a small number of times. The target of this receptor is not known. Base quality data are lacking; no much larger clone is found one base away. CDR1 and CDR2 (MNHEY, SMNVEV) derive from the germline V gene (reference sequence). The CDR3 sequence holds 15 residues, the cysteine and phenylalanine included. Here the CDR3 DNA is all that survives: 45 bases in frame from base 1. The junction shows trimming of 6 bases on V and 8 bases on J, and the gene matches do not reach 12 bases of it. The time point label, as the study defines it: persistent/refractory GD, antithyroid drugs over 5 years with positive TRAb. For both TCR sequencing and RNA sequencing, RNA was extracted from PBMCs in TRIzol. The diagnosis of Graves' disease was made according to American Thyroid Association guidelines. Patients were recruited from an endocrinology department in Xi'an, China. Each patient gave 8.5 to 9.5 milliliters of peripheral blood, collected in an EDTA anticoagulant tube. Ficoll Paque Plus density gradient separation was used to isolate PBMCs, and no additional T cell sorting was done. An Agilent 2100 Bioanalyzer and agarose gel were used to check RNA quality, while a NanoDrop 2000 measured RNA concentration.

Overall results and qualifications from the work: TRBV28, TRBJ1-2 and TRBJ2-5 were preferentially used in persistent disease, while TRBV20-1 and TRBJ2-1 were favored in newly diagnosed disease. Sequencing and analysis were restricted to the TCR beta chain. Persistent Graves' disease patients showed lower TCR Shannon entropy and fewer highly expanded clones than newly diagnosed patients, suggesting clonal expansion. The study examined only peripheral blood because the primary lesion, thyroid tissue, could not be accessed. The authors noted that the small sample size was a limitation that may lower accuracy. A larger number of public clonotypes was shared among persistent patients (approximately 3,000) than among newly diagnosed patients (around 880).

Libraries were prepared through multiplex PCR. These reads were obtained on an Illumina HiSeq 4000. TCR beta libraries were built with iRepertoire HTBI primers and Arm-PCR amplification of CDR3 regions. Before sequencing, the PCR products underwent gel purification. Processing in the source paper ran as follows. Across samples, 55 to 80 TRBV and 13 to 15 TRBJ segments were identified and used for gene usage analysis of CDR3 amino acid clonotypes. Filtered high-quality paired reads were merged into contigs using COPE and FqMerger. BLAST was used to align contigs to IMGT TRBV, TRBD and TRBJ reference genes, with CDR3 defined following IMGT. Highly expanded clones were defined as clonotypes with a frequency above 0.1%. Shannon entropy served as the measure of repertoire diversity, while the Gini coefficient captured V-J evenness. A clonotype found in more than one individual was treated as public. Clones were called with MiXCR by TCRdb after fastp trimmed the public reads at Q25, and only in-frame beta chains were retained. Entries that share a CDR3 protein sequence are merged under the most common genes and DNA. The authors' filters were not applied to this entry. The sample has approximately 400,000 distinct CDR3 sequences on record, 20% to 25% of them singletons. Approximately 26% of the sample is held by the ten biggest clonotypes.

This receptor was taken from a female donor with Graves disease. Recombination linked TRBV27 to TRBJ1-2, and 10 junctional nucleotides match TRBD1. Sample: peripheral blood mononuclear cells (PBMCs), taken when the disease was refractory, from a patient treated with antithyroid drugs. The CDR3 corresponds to CASSLLGTGVRGYTF. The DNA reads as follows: TGTGCCAGCAGCCTACTGGGGACAGGGGTACGAGGCTACACCTTC.